One sample yielded the 27 T cell receptor beta chains listed below, sequenced in a study of blood T cell repertoires in COVID-19. The assay was immunoSEQ multiplex PCR, and TCRdb's table has in-frame clones only and misses some. Of roughly 100,000 clones listed, around nine tenths are singletons. The specimen was peripheral blood. The origin of the receptors is a human donor in a cohort sampled during active COVID-19.

V usage is TRBV5-5 and J usage is TRBJ1-4, with D possibly being TRBD1 (6 bases). The CDR3 sequence is 15 residues long. Trimming took off 4 bases at V and 6 bases at J, with 16 bases between the two ends. The germline gives CDR1 SGHKS, CDR2 YYEKEE (reference sequence). In nucleotides, the CDR3 is TGTGCCAGCAGCCCCACGGGGGGGCAGGATGAAAAACTGTTTTTT. Amino acids: CASSPTGGQDEKLFF. Looking up the rest from reference TRBV5-5 and TRBJ1-4 gives the full variable domain: DAGVTQSPTHLIKTRGQQVTLRCSPISGHKSVSWYQQVLGQGPQFIFQYYEKEERGRGNFPDRFSARQFPNYSSELNVNALLLGDSALYLCASSPTGGQDEKLFFGSGTQLSVL.

The V and J genes are TRBV7-9 and TRBJ1-1; 10 nucleotides match TRBD1. Trimming cost V 3 bases and J 5 bases; bases outside gene matches: 6. This CDR3 contains 15 residues. Germline CDR1 and CDR2: SEHNR and FQNEAQ (reference sequence). CDR3 region: CASSFRDRGGTEAFF. In DNA form, the CDR3 reads TGTGCCAGCAGCTTCCGGGACAGGGGTGGAACTGAAGCTTTCTTT.

This clone was seen once. This sequence joins TRBV11-2 and TRBJ2-5; D unresolved. Germline CDR1 SGHAT, CDR2 FQNNGV. Between the trimmed V and J ends, which lost 1 base and 2 bases, there was a span of 11 bases. This CDR3 is built from 15 residues. CDR3 sequence reads: CASSLVRWSQETQYF. CDR3 bases: TGTGCCAGCAGCTTAGTAAGGTGGAGTCAAGAGACCCAGTACTTC.

This chain uses TRBV7-2 with TRBJ2-7; no reliable D call. Between the trimmed V and J ends, which lost 4 bases and 2 bases, there was a span of 9 bases. Germline CDR1 reads SGHTA; CDR2 reads FQGNSA. This CDR3 is 13 amino acids long. This CDR3 reads CASSSRHPYEQYF. DNA of the CDR3: TGTGCCAGCAGCTCCCGACACCCCTACGAGCAGTACTTC.

The chain employs TRBV9 and TRBJ2-7, with 10 bases matching TRBD1. The CDR3 has 15 residues. With V trimmed by 4 bases and J by 2 bases, 6 bases remained unmatched. CDR1 and CDR2 (germline): SGDLS, YYNGEE. The CDR3 DNA follows: TGTGCCAGCAGCCCCAGGACAGGGGGAACCTACGAGCAGTACTTC. Its protein is CASSPRTGGTYEQYF. The complete variable domain, with remaining parts taken from reference TRBV9 and TRBJ2-7, reads DSGVTQTPKHLITATGQRVTLRCSPRSGDLSVYWYQQSLDQGLQFLIQYYNGEERAKGNILERFSAQQFPDLHSELNLSSLELGDSALYFCASSPRTGGTYEQYFGPGTRLTVT.

This chain joins TRBV19 and TRBJ1-4; tentative D call: TRBD1 (5 bases). Germline CDR1 is LNHDA and CDR2 is SQIVND (reference sequence). V lost 6 bases and J lost 5, with 19 bases in between. This CDR3 contains 16 residues. CDR3 region: CASRITTAGGNEKLFF. In DNA form, the CDR3 reads TGTGCCAGTAGGATCACGACCGCCGGGGGGAATGAAAAACTGTTTTTT.

CDR3 nucleotide sequence: TGTGCCAGCAGCGTAGGGGGGACAGGTGACTATGGCTACACCTTC. It translates to CASSVGGTGDYGYTF. The chain joins TRBV9 to TRBJ1-2; 8 nucleotides align to TRBD1. V lost 0 bases, J lost 3 bases, and 4 bases stayed unmatched. Looked up from germline, CDR1 is SGDLS and CDR2 is YYNGEE. This CDR3 spans 15 amino acids.

V usage is TRBV5-4 and J usage is TRBJ2-5; TRBD2 might be the D (6 bases). In germline, CDR1 is SGHNT, CDR2 YYREEE (reference sequence). V was cut by 4 bases and J by 4 bases, with 14 bases left in between. This CDR3 contains 14 residues. CDR3 residues: CASSRDSGAETQYF. The DNA for the CDR3 is TGTGCCAGCAGCCGGGATAGCGGAGCAGAGACCCAGTACTTC.

The V call is TRBV10-1, the J call TRBJ2-3; TRBD1 is a possible D gene (6 bases). V was trimmed by 6 bases and J by 2 bases, leaving 21 bases between them. This CDR3 contains 17 residues. Germline V lookup: CDR1 WNHNN, CDR2 SYGVQD (reference sequence). This CDR3 reads CASRRPGQKSVTDTQYF. In nucleotides, the CDR3 is TGCGCCAGCAGACGCCCGGGACAAAAGTCAGTCACAGATACGCAGTATTTT.

The chain recombines TRBV6-4 with TRBJ1-1; D is unresolved. Germline values: CDR1 MRHNA, CDR2 SNTAGT. This CDR3 is 13 amino acids long. Trimming removed 5 bases at V and 1 base at J, with 8 bases between. The DNA for the CDR3 is TGTGCCAGCAGTTGGGCCCCGAACACTGAAGCTTTCTTT. Protein product: CASSWAPNTEAFF.

The gene calls are TRBV13 and TRBJ2-1, with D tentatively TRBD1 (6 bases). V was trimmed by 2 bases and J by 1 base, leaving 12 bases between them. CDR3 length: 16 amino acids. CDR1 and CDR2 from the germline V gene are PRHDT and FYEKMQ (reference sequence). The CDR3 DNA follows: TGTGCCAGCAGCTTAAGCAGGGGCGCTTCCTACAATGAGCAGTTCTTC. Protein product: CASSLSRGASYNEQFF.

The V and J genes are TRBV7-2 and TRBJ2-7, with 7 bases aligning to TRBD2. CDR3 length: 14 amino acids. Trimming cost V 1 base and J 4 bases; bases outside gene matches: 4. The V gene's germline CDR1 is SGHTA and CDR2 FQGNSA. CDR3 sequence (DNA): TGTGCCAGCAGCTTAGTGGCTAGCGGATACGAGCAGTACTTC. Protein product: CASSLVASGYEQYF.

The chain uses TRBV6-2 or TRBV6-3 and TRBJ2-7, with 12 bases identical to TRBD2. Germline CDR1 MNHEY, CDR2 SVGEGT. The V segment lost 4 bases and the J segment 1 base; nucleotides outside the gene matches: 8. There are 17 residues in the CDR3. CDR3 DNA: TGTGCCAGCAGTTGGACTAGCGGGACCTATACTTCCTACGAGCAGTACTTC. Its translation: CASSWTSGTYTSYEQYF.

This clone appeared once. This sequence joins TRBV15 and TRBJ2-2, with 8 bases fitting TRBD2. Germline values: CDR1 LNHNV, CDR2 YYDKDF (reference sequence). The V and J ends lost 1 base and 6 bases, in that order; junction bases with no gene match: 4. CDR3 size: 15 residues. The CDR3 nucleotides read TGTGCCACCAGCAGAGCGGGAGGGTGGGCCGGGGAGCTGTTTTTT. This encodes CATSRAGGWAGELFF. Variable domain in full (rest from reference TRBV15 and TRBJ2-2): DAMVIQNPRYQVTQFGKPVTLSCSQTLNHNVMYWYQQKSSQAPKLLFHYYDKDFNNEADTPDNFQSRRPNTSFCFLDIRSPGLGDTAMYLCATSRAGGWAGELFFGEGSRLTVL.

This clone was detected only a few times. This chain uses TRBV28 with TRBJ1-2; no firm D call. V was shortened by 11 bases and J by 0 bases, with 10 bases between the two germline ends. The CDR3 is 12 amino acids. In germline, CDR1 is MDHEN, CDR2 SYDVKM. For the CDR3, the DNA is TGTGCCGGACGGAGGGCTAACTATGGCTACACCTTC. Translation gives CAGRRANYGYTF.

The V call is TRBV24-1, the J call TRBJ1-1, with 8 bases identical to TRBD1. The CDR3 consists of 17 residues. In germline, CDR1 is KGHDR, CDR2 SFDVKD. V lost 4 bases to trimming and J lost 0 bases; unmatched junction nucleotides: 9. CDR3 sequence reads: CATSEQRRQGMNTEAFF. In DNA, the CDR3 is TGTGCCACCAGTGAACAGAGACGACAGGGGATGAACACTGAAGCTTTCTTT.

As regards this clone: The junction and the germline gene differ at one end; a read error may be behind it. The chain links TRBV19 to TRBJ2-2, with 8 positions matching TRBD1. Looked up from germline, CDR1 is LNHDA and CDR2 is SQIVND (reference sequence). The CDR3 spans 15 residues. In nucleotides, the CDR3 is TGTGCCAGTACAGAGGGACAGGCTAACATCGGGGAGCTGTTTTTT. It specifies CASTEGQANIGELFF.

The rearrangement joins TRBV7-2 to TRBJ2-2; 7 bases map to TRBD2. The trim removed 5 bases at V and 6 bases at J, leaving 9 bases unmatched. This CDR3 has 15 amino acids. Germline CDR1 and CDR2: SGHTA and FQGNSA. CDR3 loop: CASSIWTRRPGELFF. The DNA of the CDR3 is TGTGCCAGCAGCATATGGACTAGGCGGCCCGGGGAGCTGTTTTTT.

The V and J genes are TRBV5-6 and TRBJ2-4, with 8 bases aligning to TRBD2. This CDR3 region has 14 residues. Trimming took 2 bases from V and 6 from J; bases not matched to a gene: 4. CDR1 is SGHDT, CDR2 YYEEEE, per germline. CDR3 sequence reads: CASSLTGGRNIQYF. Here the CDR3 DNA reads TGTGCCAGCAGCTTAACGGGGGGGCGAAACATTCAGTACTTC.

This clone is categorized as medium-sized. The chain has TRBV2 and TRBJ1-2, with D possibly TRBD1 on 6 matching bases. Germline lookup yields CDR1 SNHLY and CDR2 FYNNEI. The CDR3 totals 13 residues. The V end lost 4 bases, the J end lost 4 bases, and 10 bases lay between the germline ends. The chain's CDR3 is CASSATGFYGYTF. CDR3 coding DNA: TGTGCCAGCAGTGCTACAGGGTTCTATGGCTACACCTTC.

The rearrangement joins TRBV5-1 to TRBJ2-3, with a tentative D call TRBD1 (6 bases). V lost 4 bases to trimming and J lost 0 bases, with 12 bases between them. Germline V gene lookup returns CDR1 SGHRS and CDR2 YFSETQ. The CDR3 is 15 amino acids. CDR3 DNA: TGCGCCAGCAGCACGCAACAGGGAAGCACAGATACGCAGTATTTT. Its translation: CASSTQQGSTDTQYF.

The rearrangement joins TRBV6-5 to TRBJ1-2; unclear D gene. Per germline, CDR1 MNHEY and CDR2 SVGAGI. This CDR3 contains 13 residues. Trimming removed 7 bases at V and 4 bases at J, with 13 bases between. This chain's CDR3 is CASNPRQSYGYTF. The CDR3 DNA reads TGTGCCAGCAACCCGCGGCAGTCCTATGGCTACACCTTC.

The chain uses TRBV9 and TRBJ2-7; a possible D gene is TRBD1 (6 bases). Trimming took 3 bases from V and 1 from J, leaving 8 bases between them. The CDR3 has 13 amino acids. Germline V gene sequence: CDR1 SGDLS, CDR2 YYNGEE. The CDR3 loop reads CASSGGQSYEQYF. The CDR3 region has the DNA TGTGCCAGCAGCGGCGGACAGTCCTACGAGCAGTACTTC.

The J gene is TRBJ2-3, the V gene TRBV4-2; D is possibly TRBD2 (5 bases). CDR3 length: 15 residues. With 2 bases removed from V and 5 bases from J, the gap between germline ends came to 14 bases. The germline V gene encodes CDR1 LGHNA and CDR2 YNFKEQ. CDR3 amino acids: CASSQSLRGKDTQYF. The CDR3 DNA reads as TGTGCCAGCAGCCAATCTCTTCGGGGTAAAGATACGCAGTATTTT.

This clone was picked up one time. J is TRBJ2-1 and V is TRBV5-8, with D tentatively TRBD1 (6 bases). Germline V gene data show CDR1 as SGHTS and CDR2 as YDEGEE. CDR3 length: 16 amino acids. The V end lost 0 bases, the J end lost 4 bases, and 14 bases lay between the germline ends. The CDR3 sequence: CASSLATGQLYNEQFF. DNA for the CDR3: TGTGCCAGCAGCTTGGCAACAGGGCAGCTGTACAATGAGCAGTTCTTC.

This clone is labeled as medium-sized (0.01 to 0.1%). The J gene is TRBJ1-1, the V gene TRBV6-5; possibly TRBD1 for D (6 bases). CDR1 and CDR2 (germline): MNHEY, SVGAGI. The CDR3 loop spans 13 amino acids. V was trimmed by 8 bases and J by 6 bases, leaving 16 bases between them. The CDR3 nucleotides read TGTGCCAGCGGCCCAGGACAGTACCCTGAAGCTTTCTTT. This encodes CASGPGQYPEAFF.

In this sample, this clone turned up a few times. This chain joins TRBV6-6 and TRBJ1-1, with a possible D match to TRBD1 (5 bases). The CDR3 has 14 amino acids. Germline-derived CDR1 and CDR2 are MNHNY and SVGAGI (reference sequence). Between the trimmed V and J ends, which lost 7 bases and 4 bases, there was a span of 16 bases. For the CDR3, the DNA is TGTGCCAGCATCCTCGGGGGTGGTATCACTGAAGCTTTCTTT. Translated: CASILGGGITEAFF.